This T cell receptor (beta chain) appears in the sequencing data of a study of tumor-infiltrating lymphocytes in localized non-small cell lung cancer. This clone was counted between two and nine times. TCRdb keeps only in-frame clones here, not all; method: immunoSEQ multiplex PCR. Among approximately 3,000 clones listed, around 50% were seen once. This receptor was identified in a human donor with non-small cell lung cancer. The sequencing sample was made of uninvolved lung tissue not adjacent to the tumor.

CDR3 sequence reads: CASSPDYFSYEQYF. The CDR3 coding sequence is TGTGCCAGCAGCCCAGATTACTTCTCCTACGAGCAGTACTTC. This chain connects TRBV7-2 to TRBJ2-7; no definite D call. The germline V and J ends were trimmed by 5 bases and 0 bases, with 11 bases remaining between them. The V gene's germline CDR1 is SGHTA and CDR2 FQGNSA. CDR3 length equals 14 residues.